What follows describes a single T cell receptor beta chain. Per the original methods: Amplification of reference gene primers provided the estimated nucleated cell counts. Profiling relied on immunoSEQ multiplex PCR, and the TCRdb table lists in-frame clones only, not all of them. D and trimming were read from the DNA, whereas the V and J calls and clone size are those reported in that table. Altogether around 87,000 clones are present, about nine tenths being singletons, with the ten largest covering roughly 1.5%. The CDR3 has 14 amino acids. The germline CDR1 and CDR2 sequences are LGHDT and YNNKEL (reference sequence). Trimming took off 6 bases at V and 3 bases at J, with 14 bases between the two ends. This record belongs to a study of blood T cell repertoires in COVID-19. The wider study: Acute and convalescent COVID-19 samples came from the United States, Italy and Spain. Nucleic acid was either cDNA or gDNA, and it came from T cells, B-cell-depleted T cells, or PBMCs.

What was sequenced was peripheral blood. The chain joins TRBV3-1 (or the pseudogene TRBV3-2) to TRBJ1-2, with D possibly matching TRBD1 (6 bases). This receptor was obtained from a human donor with active COVID-19. The donor label of this sample is uncertain. The CDR3 coding sequence is TGTGCCAGCAGGGGGGTGGGGGCCCACTATGGCTACACCTTC. Its translation: CASRGVGAHYGYTF.